One sample yielded the 19 T cell receptor beta chains listed below, sequenced in a study of identical twins. A single record per CDR3 protein comes from TCRdb applying MiXCR to the 5' RACE reads. Of some 1,700,000 distinct CDR3 sequences in the sample, 25% to 35% are singletons; the top ten hold about 0.25%. What was sequenced was cord blood. The receptor set was obtained from a newborn girl in good health.

V gene TRBV11-2 combines with J gene TRBJ2-4; possibly TRBD1 or TRBD2 for D (5 bases each). The CDR3 extends over 14 amino acids. Germline lookup yields CDR1 SGHAT and CDR2 FQNNGV. Between the trimmed V and J ends, which lost 5 bases and 13 bases, there was a span of 21 bases. CDR3 region: CASSPRPQGDEQYF. Written as DNA, the CDR3 is TGTGCCAGCAGCCCAAGGCCGCAGGGAGATGAGCAGTACTTC. Filled out from reference TRBV11-2 and TRBJ2-4, the complete variable domain reads EAGVAQSPRYKIIEKRQSVAFWCNPISGHATLYWYQQILGQGPKLLIQFQNNGVVDDSQLPKDRFSAERLKGVDSTLKIQPAKLEDSAVYLCASSPRPQGDEQYFGAGTRLSVL.

The J gene is TRBJ2-2, the V gene TRBV12-3 or TRBV12-4; D is unclear. The V end lost 1 base, the J end lost 7 bases, and 4 bases lay between the germline ends. There are 12 residues in the CDR3. CDR3 in DNA: TGTGCCAGCAGTTTAGGCCGCGGGGAGCTGTTTTTT. It yields the protein CASSLGRGELFF.

The chain employs TRBV28 and TRBJ1-1, with D perhaps matching TRBD1 (5 bases). Trimming removed 3 bases at V and 0 bases at J, with 11 bases between. This CDR3 is 15 amino acids long. Germline assignment: CDR1 MDHEN and CDR2 SYDVKM. The CDR3 loop is CASSFVPGLNTEAFF. In DNA, the CDR3 is TGTGCCAGCAGTTTTGTACCAGGGCTGAACACTGAAGCTTTCTTT. The full variable domain, rest sourced from reference TRBV28 and TRBJ1-1, is DVKVTQSSRYLVKRTGEKVFLECVQDMDHENMFWYRQDPGLGLRLIYFSYDVKMKEKGDIPEGYSVSREKKERFSLILESASTNQTSMYLCASSFVPGLNTEAFFGQGTRLTVV.

This clonotype was observed a few times. The junction differs from germline at one of its ends, possibly a read error. This chain uses TRBV10-3 with TRBJ2-7, with 11 bases that match TRBD2. Germline V lookup: CDR1 ENHRY, CDR2 SYGVKD. The CDR3 runs to 14 residues. The CDR3 coding sequence is TGTGCCGTCAGCCGACTAGCGGGGTCCTACGAGCAGTACTTC. Protein product: CAVSRLAGSYEQYF.

A few counts support this clonotype. J is TRBJ2-7 and V is TRBV6-1; D not resolved. Trimming took off 4 bases at V and 3 bases at J, with 10 bases between the two ends. In germline, CDR1 is MNHNS, CDR2 SASEGT. CDR3 length equals 13 residues. The CDR3 DNA reads as TGTGCCAGCAGTGGCCTGACCAGCTACGAGCAGTACTTC. Encoded protein: CASSGLTSYEQYF.

This clonotype was recorded a few times. CDR3 in amino acids: CATSDATNEKLFF. CDR3 in DNA: TGTGCCACTTCGGATGCAACTAATGAAAAACTGTTTTTT. The chain links TRBV28 to TRBJ1-4; D call uncertain. CDR3 length: 13 residues. Looked up from germline, CDR1 is MDHEN and CDR2 is SYDVKM. V was shortened by 10 bases and J by 0 bases, with 9 bases between the two germline ends.

This sequence joins TRBV5-1 and TRBJ2-5, with 8 positions matching TRBD2. V dropped 0 bases and J dropped 3; count of bases not matched to a gene: 7. This CDR3 is 16 amino acids long. Germline V gene sequence: CDR1 SGHRS, CDR2 YFSETQ. Here the CDR3 DNA reads TGCGCCAGCAGCTTGGCAGGGACTAGGGACGAAGAGACCCAGTACTTC. It translates to CASSLAGTRDEETQYF. The variable domain in full, completed from reference TRBV5-1 and TRBJ2-5, reads KAGVTQTPRYLIKTRGQQVTLSCSPISGHRSVSWYQQTPGQGLQFLFEYFSETQRNKGNFPGRFSGRQFSNSRSEMNVSTLELGDSALYLCASSLAGTRDEETQYFGPGTRLLVL.

This sequence joins TRBV6-1 and TRBJ1-4; 8 bases align to TRBD1. J was trimmed by 5 bases and V by 7 bases; bases with no gene match: 9. The CDR3 extends over 15 amino acids. Looked up from germline, CDR1 is MNHNS and CDR2 is SASEGT. The DNA for the CDR3 is TGTGCCAGCACAGGACAGGGAATCGGGAATGAAAAACTGTTTTTT. Translating it yields CASTGQGIGNEKLFF.

This clonotype was seen more than once but under ten times. The J gene is TRBJ2-7, the V gene TRBV2, with D maybe TRBD2 (5 bases). V was cut by 4 bases and J by 0 bases, with 13 bases left in between. This CDR3 has 15 amino acids. The germline V gene encodes CDR1 SNHLY and CDR2 FYNNEI. The CDR3 DNA reads as TGTGCCAGCAGTGCAACGGGGAGAAGCTCCTACGAGCAGTACTTC. The encoded protein is CASSATGRSSYEQYF. The variable domain in full, completed from reference TRBV2 and TRBJ2-7, reads EPEVTQTPSHQVTQMGQEVILRCVPISNHLYFYWYRQILGQKVEFLVSFYNNEISEKSEIFDDQFSVERPDGSNFTLKIRSTKLEDSAMYFCASSATGRSSYEQYFGPGTRLTVT.

This clonotype was observed a few times. This chain joins TRBV6-5 and TRBJ2-3, with D uncertain. The CDR3 is made up of 14 amino acids. The ends were cut back, 6 bases at V and 2 bases at J, with 12 bases in the middle. Per germline, CDR1 MNHEY and CDR2 SVGAGI. The CDR3 DNA follows: TGTGCCAGCAGGGCGCGTCCCCACACAGATACGCAGTATTTT. It codes for CASRARPHTDTQYF.

A few counts support this clonotype. The rearrangement joins TRBV3-1 to TRBJ2-1; D is possibly TRBD1 (6 bases). Germline V CDR1 and CDR2: LGHDT, YNNKEL (reference sequence). Trimming pared 1 base from V and 4 bases from J, leaving 8 bases between. The CDR3 sequence is 14 residues long. In DNA, the CDR3 is TGTGCCAGCAGCCAAGCGGGACATTACAATGAGCAGTTCTTC. Protein sequence: CASSQAGHYNEQFF.

This clonotype has at least ten counts. This chain uses TRBV4-1 with TRBJ1-4; D is unresolved. The CDR3 covers 13 residues. Trimming shortened V by 1 base and J by 7 bases, and 7 bases separated the two germline ends. Germline V gives CDR1 MGHRA, CDR2 YSYEKL. The CDR3 loop is CASSQVPVEKLFF. Written as DNA, the CDR3 is TGCGCCAGCAGCCAAGTCCCAGTTGAAAAACTGTTTTTT.

This clonotype showed up just a few times. The chain joins TRBV5-1 to TRBJ2-7, with D possibly being TRBD1 (5 bases). This CDR3 spans 13 amino acids. CDR1 and CDR2 from the germline V gene are SGHRS and YFSETQ. V was pared by 7 bases and J by 0 bases, with 11 bases between. CDR3 coding DNA: TGCGCCAGCGCGACAGACGCCTCCTACGAGCAGTACTTC. This sequence encodes CASATDASYEQYF.

This clonotype was observed a few times. The chain is built from TRBV28 and TRBJ1-2; D might be TRBD1 (5 bases). V was pared by 1 base and J by 7 bases, with 13 bases between. This CDR3 has 14 residues. In germline, CDR1 is MDHEN, CDR2 SYDVKM. CDR3 nucleotide sequence: TGTGCCAGCAGTTTATTCGGCAGGGAGGGTGGCTACACCTTC. Translating it yields CASSLFGREGGYTF.

In its sample, this clonotype was seen a few times. This sequence joins TRBV10-3 and TRBJ1-4; D is possibly TRBD1 (5 bases). The CDR3 extends over 15 amino acids. Germline CDR1 and CDR2: ENHRY and SYGVKD. The V end lost 2 bases, the J end lost 7 bases, and 14 bases lay between the germline ends. The CDR3 here is CAISERGTGSEKLFF. The CDR3 coding sequence is TGTGCCATCAGTGAGCGTGGGACTGGATCTGAAAAACTGTTTTTT.

This clonotype was detected a few times. The rearrangement links TRBV4-2 to TRBJ1-1; D possibly corresponds to TRBD1 (6 bases). Trimming removed 4 bases from V and 0 bases from J, with 12 bases in between. Germline CDR1 and CDR2: LGHNA and YNFKEQ. The CDR3 spans 15 residues. The CDR3 nucleotides read TGTGCCAGCAGCCCTCAGGGGTACATGAACACTGAAGCTTTCTTT. Translation gives CASSPQGYMNTEAFF.

This chain links TRBV21-1 with TRBJ2-5; the DNA was not compared with TRBD2, the D call given in the table. TRBV21-1 is reported as a pseudogene. The CDR3 extends over 15 amino acids. The chain's CDR3 is CASRRLAGRQETQYF. The CDR3 DNA is TGTGCCAGCAGAAGACTAGCGGGGCGCCAAGAGACCCAGTACTTC.

This clonotype occurred a few times. This chain links TRBV28 with TRBJ2-5; a weak D match, TRBD2 (9 bases). The CDR3 is made up of 17 amino acids. Trimming stripped 4 bases from V and 5 bases from J, with 23 bases between. Germline lookup yields CDR1 MDHEN and CDR2 SYDVKM. CDR3 region: CASSSGGLAGVQETQYF. The CDR3 DNA reads TGTGCCAGCAGTTCAGGGGGCTTAGCGGGAGTCCAGGAGACCCAGTACTTC.

This chain joins TRBV11-2 and TRBJ2-3; TRBD2 agrees at 10 bases. Germline CDR1 is SGHAT and CDR2 is FQNNGV. The CDR3 spans 16 residues. J gave up 2 bases and V 5 bases, and 7 bases lay outside the gene matches. Here the CDR3 DNA reads TGTGCCAGCAGCCCAGTAGCGGGAGGTCTCACAGATACGCAGTATTTT. Protein product: CASSPVAGGLTDTQYF.